The present entry profiles one T cell receptor beta chain with its context. Expressed TCRB transcripts got sequenced, as all isolated RNA was reverse transcribed. Profiling relied on immunoSEQ multiplex PCR, and the TCRdb table lists in-frame clones only, not all of them. The sample holds around 330,000 clones, approximately 9.9% seen once. The data were obtained in a study of beta chain features in type 1 diabetes. Germline V CDR1 and CDR2: ENHRY, SYGVKD. The CDR3 totals 13 residues. The J segment lost 6 bases and the V segment lost 5 bases, leaving 3 bases of the junction unmatched. This receptor was taken from a woman in her 30s in good health. V is TRBV10-3 and J is TRBJ2-1; TRBD2 agrees at 8 bases. The source material was naive CD4+ T cells from blood. In DNA, the CDR3 is TGTGCCATCAGTTCCGGGACTAGCAATGAGCAGTTCTTC. It yields the protein CAISSGTSNEQFF.